Reported below is one T cell receptor (beta chain). The sample belongs to a study of blood T cell repertoires in COVID-19. About the study: Spain, Italy and the United States supplied samples that represented acute and convalescent COVID-19.

Looked up from germline, CDR1 is LGHNA and CDR2 is YNFKEQ. The CDR3 is 14 residues long. The ends were cut back, 0 bases at V and 6 bases at J, with 9 bases in the middle. Source study methods: Amplification of reference gene primers was used by the study to estimate nucleated cell counts. Generated by immunoSEQ multiplex PCR, the TCRdb table keeps only in-frame clones and is missing some. That table gives V, J and clone size, and the DNA gave D and trimming. The repertoire consists of 250,000 to 350,000 clones, with around 87% occurring once and the leading ten covering approximately 2.5%. The rearrangement uses TRBV4-2 and TRBJ2-4; no definite D call. This TCR derives from a woman younger than 30 who had recovered from COVID-19. Sequencing was performed on PBMCs or T cells enriched from blood (not recorded which). The CDR3: CASSQDGQLNIQYF. The CDR3 bases are TGTGCCAGCAGCCAAGACGGTCAACTAAACATTCAGTACTTC.